This T cell receptor beta chain appears in the sequencing data of a study of OX40 agonist ivuxolimab in advanced cancers. Study details: The dose-escalation group included hepatocellular carcinoma, melanoma, renal cell carcinoma and head and neck cancer. Three individuals attained partial responses, comprising one hepatocellular carcinoma case and two cutaneous melanoma cases.

TCRdb's copy holds only in-frame clones and misses some; the assay was immunoSEQ multiplex PCR. The sample has more than 7,000 clones, roughly 70% seen once. General study findings and limits: CD8+ T cells were the subset that, on average, had more expanded clones than CD4+.

About this clone: The antigen is not known.

Germline CDR1 and CDR2: MNHEY and SMNVEV (reference sequence). With 1 base removed from V and 2 bases from J, the gap between germline ends came to 9 bases. This CDR3 has 14 amino acids. The J gene is TRBJ2-7, the V gene TRBV27; possibly TRBD2 for D (6 bases). The clonotype originates from an adult with an advanced solid tumor such as melanoma, head and neck, liver or kidney cancer. Source: CD4+ or CD8+ T cells sorted from blood, taken in a trial of the OX40 agonist ivuxolimab. CDR3: CASSLYGSPYEQYF. As DNA, the CDR3 is TGTGCCAGCAGTTTATACGGGAGTCCCTACGAGCAGTACTTC.